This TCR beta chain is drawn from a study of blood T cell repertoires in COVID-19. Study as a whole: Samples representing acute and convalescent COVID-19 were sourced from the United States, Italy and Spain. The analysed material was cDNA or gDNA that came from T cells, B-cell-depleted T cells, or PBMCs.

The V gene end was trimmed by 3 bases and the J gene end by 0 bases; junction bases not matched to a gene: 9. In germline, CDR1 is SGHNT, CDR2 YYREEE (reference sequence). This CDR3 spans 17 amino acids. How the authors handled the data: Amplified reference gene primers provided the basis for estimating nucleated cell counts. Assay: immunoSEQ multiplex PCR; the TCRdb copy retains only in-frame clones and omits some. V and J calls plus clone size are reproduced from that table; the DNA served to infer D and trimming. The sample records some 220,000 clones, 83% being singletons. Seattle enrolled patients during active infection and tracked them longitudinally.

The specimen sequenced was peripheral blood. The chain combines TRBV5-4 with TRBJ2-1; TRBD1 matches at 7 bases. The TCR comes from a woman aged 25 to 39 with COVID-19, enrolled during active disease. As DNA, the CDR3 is TGTGCCAGCAGCTCGACGGTTGGGACAGCCTCCTACAATGAGCAGTTCTTC. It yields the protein CASSSTVGTASYNEQFF.